The 7 T cell receptor beta chains below all came from one sample that was sequenced in a study of T-cell memory formation after mild COVID-19. TCRdb recomputed calls from the 5' RACE reads with MiXCR, one row per CDR3 protein. The sample lists hundreds of thousands of distinct CDR3 sequences; roughly 13% were seen once. The sequenced sample consisted of PBMCs or a T cell subset sorted from them (not recorded which). These receptors were obtained from a man younger than 35 who had mild COVID-19 (a few samples of this study predate the infection). Cell type and time point are not known.

The chain uses TRBV6-6 and TRBJ2-3; D could derive from TRBD1 or TRBD2 (5 bases each). The CDR3 extends over 15 amino acids. Germline V gives CDR1 MNHNY, CDR2 SVGAGI (reference sequence). Trimming took 2 bases from V and 2 from J, leaving 11 bases between them. CDR3 sequence (DNA): TGTGCCAGCAGTTACGGGGGTGGCTTCACAGATACGCAGTATTTT. It encodes CASSYGGGFTDTQYF.

This clonotype has more than one count but fewer than ten. The chain employs TRBV12-5 and TRBJ2-3; D is uncertain. The CDR3 totals 14 residues. The germline V gene encodes CDR1 LGHNT and CDR2 FRNRAP. With 0 bases removed from V and 0 bases from J, the gap between germline ends came to 4 bases. The CDR3 sequence is CASGLVPSTDTQYF. DNA of the CDR3: TGTGCTAGTGGTTTGGTACCCAGCACAGATACGCAGTATTTT.

The chain couples TRBV3-1 to TRBJ2-3; the D gene is possibly TRBD2 (7 bases). Germline assignment: CDR1 LGHDT and CDR2 YNNKEL (reference sequence). V was pared by 4 bases and J by 4 bases, with 15 bases between. The CDR3 has 15 amino acids. The DNA of the CDR3 is TGTGCCAGCAGCCTTAGGGGGGGGGCCCCAGATACGCAGTATTTT. Protein sequence: CASSLRGGAPDTQYF.

The chain combines TRBV28 with TRBJ2-7, with 7 bases matching TRBD2. The V gene's germline CDR1 is MDHEN and CDR2 SYDVKM. The V segment lost 1 base and the J segment 6 bases; nucleotides outside the gene matches: 15. This CDR3 has 17 residues. CDR3 loop: CASSLFLRGRTSAEQYV. Written as DNA, the CDR3 is TGTGCCAGCAGTTTATTTCTTCGGGGAAGGACTAGTGCCGAGCAGTACGTC.

This clonotype was seen only a few times. The chain uses TRBV5-1 and TRBJ1-4; 7 bases are shared with TRBD1. The V and J ends lost 5 bases and 5 bases, in that order; junction bases with no gene match: 6. CDR1 and CDR2 (germline): SGHRS, YFSETQ. The CDR3 sequence is 14 residues long. CDR3 DNA sequence: TGCGCCAGCAGACCGGGACAGTTAAATGAAAAACTGTTTTTT. It specifies CASRPGQLNEKLFF.

This clonotype has more than one count but fewer than ten. This chain uses TRBV20-1 with TRBJ2-5, with 9 bases matching TRBD2. The germline gives CDR1 DFQATT, CDR2 SNEGSKA (reference sequence). V was pared by 3 bases and J by 1 base, with 3 bases of the junction left unmatched. CDR3 length: 14 residues. CDR3 nucleotides: TGCAGTGCTAGCAGCGGGGGGTTCCAAGAGACCCAGTACTTC. Translated, it gives CSASSGGFQETQYF.

This clonotype was counted at least ten times. The V and J genes are TRBV20-1 and TRBJ1-5; possible D gene TRBD1, 6 bases. There are 12 residues in the CDR3. The germline V gene encodes CDR1 DFQATT and CDR2 SNEGSKA (reference sequence). CDR3 region: CRAGGGNQPQHF. For the CDR3, the DNA is TGCAGGGCGGGAGGGGGGAATCAGCCCCAGCATTTT.